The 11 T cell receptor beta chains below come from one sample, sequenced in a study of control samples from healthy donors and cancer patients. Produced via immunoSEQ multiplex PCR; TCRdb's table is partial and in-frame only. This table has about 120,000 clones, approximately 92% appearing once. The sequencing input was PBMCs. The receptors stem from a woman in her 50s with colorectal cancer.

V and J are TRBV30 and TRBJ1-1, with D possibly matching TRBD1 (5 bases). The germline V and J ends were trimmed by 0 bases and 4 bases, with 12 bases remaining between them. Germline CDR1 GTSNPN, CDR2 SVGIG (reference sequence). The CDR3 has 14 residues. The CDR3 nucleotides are TGTGCCTGGAGTGTATTTCTCGGGGGCACTGAAGCTTTCTTT. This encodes CAWSVFLGGTEAFF.

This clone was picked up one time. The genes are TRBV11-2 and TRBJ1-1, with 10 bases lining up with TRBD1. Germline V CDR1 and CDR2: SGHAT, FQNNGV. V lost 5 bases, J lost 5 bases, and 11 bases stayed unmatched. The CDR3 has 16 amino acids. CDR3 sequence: CASSPLSGTGATEAFF. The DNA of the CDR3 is TGTGCCAGCAGCCCCCTTTCGGGGACAGGGGCAACTGAAGCTTTCTTT.

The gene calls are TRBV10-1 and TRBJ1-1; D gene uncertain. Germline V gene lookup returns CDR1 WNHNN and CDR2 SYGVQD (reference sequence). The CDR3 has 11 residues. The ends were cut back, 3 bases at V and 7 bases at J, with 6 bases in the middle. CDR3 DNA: TGCGCCAGCAGTGAAGGCCTTGAAGCTTTCTTT. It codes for CASSEGLEAFF.

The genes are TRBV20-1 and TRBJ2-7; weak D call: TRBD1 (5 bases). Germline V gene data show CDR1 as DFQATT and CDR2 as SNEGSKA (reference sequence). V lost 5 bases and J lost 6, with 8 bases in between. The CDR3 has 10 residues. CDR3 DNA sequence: TGCAGTGCTGAGCAGGGCGAGCAGTACTTC. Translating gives CSAEQGEQYF.

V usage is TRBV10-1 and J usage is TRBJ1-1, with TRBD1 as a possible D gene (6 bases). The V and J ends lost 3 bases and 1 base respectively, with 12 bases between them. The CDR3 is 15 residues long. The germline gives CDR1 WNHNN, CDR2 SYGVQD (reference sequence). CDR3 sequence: CASSDGGAENTEAFF. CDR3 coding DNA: TGCGCCAGCAGTGATGGGGGCGCGGAGAACACTGAAGCTTTCTTT.

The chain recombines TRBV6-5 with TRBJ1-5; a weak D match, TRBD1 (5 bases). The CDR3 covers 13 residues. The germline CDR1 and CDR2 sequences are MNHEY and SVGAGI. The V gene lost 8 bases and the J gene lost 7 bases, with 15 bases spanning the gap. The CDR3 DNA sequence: TGTGCCAGCGCAGGGTTTGAGCAGCAGCCCCAGCATTTT. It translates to CASAGFEQQPQHF.

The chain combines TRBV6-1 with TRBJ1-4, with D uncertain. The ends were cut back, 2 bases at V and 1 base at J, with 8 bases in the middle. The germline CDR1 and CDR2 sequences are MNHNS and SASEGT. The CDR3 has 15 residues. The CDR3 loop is CASSEYRRTNEKLFF. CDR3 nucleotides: TGTGCCAGCAGTGAATACCGACGAACTAATGAAAAACTGTTTTTT.

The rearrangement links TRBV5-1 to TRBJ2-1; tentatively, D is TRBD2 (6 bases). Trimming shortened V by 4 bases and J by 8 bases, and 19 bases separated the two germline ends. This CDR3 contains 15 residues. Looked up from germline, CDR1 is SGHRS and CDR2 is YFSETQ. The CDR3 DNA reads TGCGCCAGCAGCAGGAATGTGGGGGGAATGGATGAGCAGTTCTTC. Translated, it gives CASSRNVGGMDEQFF.

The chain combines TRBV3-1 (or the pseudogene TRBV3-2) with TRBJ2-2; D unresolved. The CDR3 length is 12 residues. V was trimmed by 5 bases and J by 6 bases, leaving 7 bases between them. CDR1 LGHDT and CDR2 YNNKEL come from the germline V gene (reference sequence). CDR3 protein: CASSSGAGELFF. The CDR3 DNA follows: TGTGCCAGCAGCTCCGGAGCCGGGGAGCTGTTTTTT.

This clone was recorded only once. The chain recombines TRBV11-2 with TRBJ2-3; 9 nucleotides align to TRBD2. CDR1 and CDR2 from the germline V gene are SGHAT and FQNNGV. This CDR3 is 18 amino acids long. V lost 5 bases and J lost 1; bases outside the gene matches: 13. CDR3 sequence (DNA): TGTGCCAGCAGCCGTAGGGAGAAGACTAGCGGAGGCACAGATACGCAGTATTTT. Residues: CASSRREKTSGGTDTQYF.

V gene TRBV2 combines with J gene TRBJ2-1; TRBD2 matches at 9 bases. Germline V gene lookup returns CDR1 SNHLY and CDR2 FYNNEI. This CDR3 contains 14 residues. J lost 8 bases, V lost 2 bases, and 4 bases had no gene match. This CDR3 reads CASSELAGLDEQFF. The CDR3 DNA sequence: TGTGCCAGCAGTGAACTAGCGGGATTGGATGAGCAGTTCTTC.